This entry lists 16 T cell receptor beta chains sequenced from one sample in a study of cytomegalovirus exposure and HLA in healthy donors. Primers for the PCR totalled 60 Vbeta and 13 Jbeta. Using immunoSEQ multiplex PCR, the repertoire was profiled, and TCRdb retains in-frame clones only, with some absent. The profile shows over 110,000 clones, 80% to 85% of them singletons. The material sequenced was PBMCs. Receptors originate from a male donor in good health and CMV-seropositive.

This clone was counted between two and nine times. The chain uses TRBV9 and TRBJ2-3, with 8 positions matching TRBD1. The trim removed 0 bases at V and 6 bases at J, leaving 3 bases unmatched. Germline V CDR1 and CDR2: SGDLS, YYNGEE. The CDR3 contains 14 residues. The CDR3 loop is CASSVENRGDTQYF. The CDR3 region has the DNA TGTGCCAGCAGCGTAGAGAACAGGGGGGATACGCAGTATTTT.

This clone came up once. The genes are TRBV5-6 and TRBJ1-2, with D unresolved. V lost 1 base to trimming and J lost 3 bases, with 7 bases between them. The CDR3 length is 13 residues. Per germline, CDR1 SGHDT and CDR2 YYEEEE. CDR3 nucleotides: TGTGCCAGCAGCTTGCGGGGTGACTATGGCTACACCTTC. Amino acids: CASSLRGDYGYTF.

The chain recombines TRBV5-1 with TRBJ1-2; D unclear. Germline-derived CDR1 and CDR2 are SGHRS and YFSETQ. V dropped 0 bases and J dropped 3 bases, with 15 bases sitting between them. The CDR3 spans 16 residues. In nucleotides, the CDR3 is TGCGCCAGCAGCTTGGGTTACGGGAAGGTGGACTATGGCTACACCTTC. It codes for CASSLGYGKVDYGYTF. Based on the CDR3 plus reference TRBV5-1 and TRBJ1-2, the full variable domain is KAGVTQTPRYLIKTRGQQVTLSCSPISGHRSVSWYQQTPGQGLQFLFEYFSETQRNKGNFPGRFSGRQFSNSRSEMNVSTLELGDSALYLCASSLGYGKVDYGYTFGSGTRLTVV.

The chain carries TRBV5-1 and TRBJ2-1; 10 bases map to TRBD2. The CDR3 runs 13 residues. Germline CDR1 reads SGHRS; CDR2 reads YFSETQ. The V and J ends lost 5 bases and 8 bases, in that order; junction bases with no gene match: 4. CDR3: CASRLAGRHEQFF. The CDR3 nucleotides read TGCGCCAGCAGACTAGCGGGGCGACATGAGCAGTTCTTC.

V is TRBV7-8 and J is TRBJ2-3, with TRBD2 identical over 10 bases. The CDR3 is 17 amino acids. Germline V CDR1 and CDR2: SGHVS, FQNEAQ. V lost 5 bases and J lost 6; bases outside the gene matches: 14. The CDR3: CASSPGLADEFGDTQYF. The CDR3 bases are TGTGCCAGCAGCCCAGGACTAGCGGACGAATTTGGCGATACGCAGTATTTT.

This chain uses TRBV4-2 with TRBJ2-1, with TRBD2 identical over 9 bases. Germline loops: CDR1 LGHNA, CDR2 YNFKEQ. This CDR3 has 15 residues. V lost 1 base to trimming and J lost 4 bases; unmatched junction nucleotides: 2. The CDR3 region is CASSQGLADYNEQFF. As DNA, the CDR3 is TGTGCCAGCAGCCAAGGACTAGCGGATTACAATGAGCAGTTCTTC.

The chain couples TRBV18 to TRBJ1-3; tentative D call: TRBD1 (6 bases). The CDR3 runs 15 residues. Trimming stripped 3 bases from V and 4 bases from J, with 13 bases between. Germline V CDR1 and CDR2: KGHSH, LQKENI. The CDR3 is CASSPTPGVGNTIYF. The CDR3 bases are TGTGCCAGCTCACCTACCCCAGGGGTCGGAAACACCATATATTTT. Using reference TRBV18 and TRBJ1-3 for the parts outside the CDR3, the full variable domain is NAGVMQNPRHLVRRRGQEARLRCSPMKGHSHVYWYRQLPEEGLKFMVYLQKENIIDESGMPKERFSAEFPKEGPSILRIQQVVRGDSAAYFCASSPTPGVGNTIYFGEGSWLTVV.

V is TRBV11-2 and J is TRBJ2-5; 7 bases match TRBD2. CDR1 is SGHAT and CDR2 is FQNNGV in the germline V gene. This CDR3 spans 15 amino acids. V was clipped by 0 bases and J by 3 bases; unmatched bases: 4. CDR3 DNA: TGTGCCAGCAGCTTAGAATGGGGGGGGGAAGAGACCCAGTACTTC. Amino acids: CASSLEWGGEETQYF. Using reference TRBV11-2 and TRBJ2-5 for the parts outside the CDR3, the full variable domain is EAGVAQSPRYKIIEKRQSVAFWCNPISGHATLYWYQQILGQGPKLLIQFQNNGVVDDSQLPKDRFSAERLKGVDSTLKIQPAKLEDSAVYLCASSLEWGGEETQYFGPGTRLLVL.

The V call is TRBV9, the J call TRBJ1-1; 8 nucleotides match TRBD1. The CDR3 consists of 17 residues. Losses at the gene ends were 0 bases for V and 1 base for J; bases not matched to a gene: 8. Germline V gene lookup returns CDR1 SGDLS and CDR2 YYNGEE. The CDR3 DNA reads TGTGCCAGCAGCGTAGGCCTATTGGACAGGGAGAACACTGAAGCTTTCTTT. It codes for CASSVGLLDRENTEAFF.

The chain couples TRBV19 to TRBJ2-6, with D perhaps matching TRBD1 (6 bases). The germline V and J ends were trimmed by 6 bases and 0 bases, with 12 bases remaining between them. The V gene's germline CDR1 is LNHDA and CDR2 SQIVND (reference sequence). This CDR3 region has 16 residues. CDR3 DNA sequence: TGTGCCAGTAGCCTTGGGGGCCGCTCTGGGGCCAACGTCCTGACTTTC. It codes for CASSLGGRSGANVLTF.

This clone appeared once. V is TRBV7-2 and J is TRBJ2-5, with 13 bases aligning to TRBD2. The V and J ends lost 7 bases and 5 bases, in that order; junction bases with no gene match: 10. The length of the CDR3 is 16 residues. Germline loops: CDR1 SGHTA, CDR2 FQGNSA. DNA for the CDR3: TGTGCCAGCACCCGACTAGCGGGAGGAGGTGGGGAGACCCAGTACTTC. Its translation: CASTRLAGGGGETQYF.

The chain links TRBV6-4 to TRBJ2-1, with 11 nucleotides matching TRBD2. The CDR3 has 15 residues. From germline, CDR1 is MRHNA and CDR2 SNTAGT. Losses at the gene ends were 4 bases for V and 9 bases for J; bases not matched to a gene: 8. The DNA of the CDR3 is TGTGCCAGCAGTGCCTCGACTAGCGGGGCACCTGAGCAGTTCTTC. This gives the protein CASSASTSGAPEQFF.

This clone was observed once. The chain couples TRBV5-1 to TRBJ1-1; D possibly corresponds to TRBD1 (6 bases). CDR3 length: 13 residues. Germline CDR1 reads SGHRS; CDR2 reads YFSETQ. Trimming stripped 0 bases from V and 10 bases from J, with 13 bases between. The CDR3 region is CASSLDGGERAFF. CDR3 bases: TGCGCCAGCAGCTTGGATGGGGGCGAGCGAGCTTTCTTT.

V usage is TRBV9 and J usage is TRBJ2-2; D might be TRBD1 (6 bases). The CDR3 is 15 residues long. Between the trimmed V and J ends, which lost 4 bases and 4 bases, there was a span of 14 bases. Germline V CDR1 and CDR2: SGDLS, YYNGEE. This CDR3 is CASSSQGPLTGELFF. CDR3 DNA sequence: TGTGCCAGCAGCTCGCAGGGGCCCCTCACCGGGGAGCTGTTTTTT.

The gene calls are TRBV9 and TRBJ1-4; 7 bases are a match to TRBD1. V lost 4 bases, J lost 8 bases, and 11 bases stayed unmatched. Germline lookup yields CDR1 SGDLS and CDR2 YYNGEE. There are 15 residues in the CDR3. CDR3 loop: CASSIGQVAGEKLFF. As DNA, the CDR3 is TGTGCCAGCAGCATAGGACAGGTTGCTGGGGAAAAACTGTTTTTT.

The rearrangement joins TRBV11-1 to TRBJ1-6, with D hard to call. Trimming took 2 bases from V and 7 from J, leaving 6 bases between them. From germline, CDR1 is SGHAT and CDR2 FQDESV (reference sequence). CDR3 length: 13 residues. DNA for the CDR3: TGTGCCAGCAGCTTATACAGAAATTCACCCCTCCACTTT. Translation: CASSLYRNSPLHF.